The present TCR beta chain was sequenced within a study of blood T cell repertoires in COVID-19. Some clones are missing from TCRdb's copy, which holds only in-frame ones; the method was immunoSEQ multiplex PCR. The sample carries fewer than 500,000 clones, around 87% recorded once. In germline, CDR1 is SGHVS, CDR2 FNYEAQ. This CDR3 spans 13 amino acids. V dropped 0 bases and J dropped 9 bases, with 6 bases sitting between them. Material for sequencing was PBMCs or T cells enriched from blood (not recorded which). This receptor was obtained from a man aged 25-45 years who had recovered from COVID-19. The rearrangement uses TRBV7-6 and TRBJ1-6, with no clear D. CDR3 residues: CASSLASFSPLHF. The CDR3 nucleotides are TGTGCCAGCAGCTTAGCGTCGTTTTCACCCCTCCACTTT.